This T cell receptor beta chain was observed in a study of OX40 agonist ivuxolimab in advanced cancers. Across the whole study: Aged roughly 23 to 90 with a mean of around 60 years, they were about 83% male.

The CDR3 loop spans 14 amino acids. Per germline, CDR1 SNHLY and CDR2 FYNNEI. V shed 7 bases, J shed 7 bases, and the junction held 7 bases outside the gene matches. Measured with immunoSEQ multiplex PCR; TCRdb has only the in-frame clones, and not every one. The sample has around 45,000 clones; roughly 84% are singletons. Only one count was recorded for this clone. Its antigen is unknown. Findings of the study overall: Antigen specificity remained undetermined for the expanded peripheral T cells. In the 0.1 to 3.0 mg/kg range, CD4+ and CD8+ blood T cells had expanded clonally by week 6.

Source: CD4+ or CD8+ T cells sorted from blood, taken in a trial of the OX40 agonist ivuxolimab. This sequence was found in an adult with an advanced solid tumor such as melanoma, head and neck, liver or kidney cancer. The J gene is TRBJ1-6, the V gene TRBV2; 7 nucleotides line up with TRBD1. The CDR3 coding sequence is TGTGCCAGCACAATTACAGGGGCGAATTCACCCCTCCACTTT. Translated, it gives CASTITGANSPLHF. Based on the CDR3 plus reference TRBV2 and TRBJ1-6, the full variable domain is EPEVTQTPSHQVTQMGQEVILRCVPISNHLYFYWYRQILGQKVEFLVSFYNNEISEKSEIFDDQFSVERPDGSNFTLKIRSTKLEDSAMYFCASTITGANSPLHFGNGTRLTVT.